This T cell receptor beta chain was retrieved from a study of T-cell reconstitution after alpha-beta-depleted transplantation in children. Details on this clonotype: Its antigen is currently unknown.

V lost 0 bases to trimming and J lost 9 bases, with 12 bases between them. The germline V gene has CDR1 MNHNS and CDR2 SASEGT. The CDR3 has 14 residues. Unique molecular identifiers were used in preparing the TCRbeta library. Each CDR3 protein is one row after TCRdb ran MiXCR on the PCR reads. Of 300,000 to 400,000 distinct CDR3 sequences in the sample, 20% to 30% are singletons; the top ten hold 11%. General study points: Alpha-beta T cells about two months after transplant reportedly derived from several hundred expanded graft clones. Several patients had high TCRbeta diversity at day 60; it came from surviving recipient T cells and thymic progenitors. Newly made T cells mostly supplied T-cell counts and diversity one year after transplant.

The sample in question was PBMCs, mostly from graft donor cells, obtained 180 days after TCRalphabeta/CD19-depleted stem cell transplant. The chain links TRBV6-1 to TRBJ2-1; D assignment may be TRBD1 or TRBD2 (5 bases each). The sequence was collected from a male patient between 10 and 17 years old who had a stem cell transplant for acute lymphoblastic leukemia, so the T cells may come from the graft donor. CDR3 amino acids: CASSEALLGVEQFF. The CDR3 nucleotides read TGTGCCAGCAGTGAAGCGCTTCTGGGGGTTGAGCAGTTCTTC.